This T cell receptor beta chain was identified in a study of response to subunit inactivated influenza vaccine. V lost 1 base, J lost 5 bases, and 7 bases lay in between. Germline CDR1 and CDR2: GTSNPN and SVGIG (reference sequence). This CDR3 contains 12 residues. TCRdb re-called the RT-PCR reads through MiXCR, storing one row per CDR3 protein. The table shows 550,000 to 650,000 distinct CDR3 sequences, with around 11% occurring only once. Whole-study findings and limits: The authors proposed limited new T cell recruitment per seasonal influenza vaccination.

This clonotype was seen a few times. No antigen is known for it. The sequence came from a man aged 50 to 60 who received an inactivated influenza vaccine. This sequence joins TRBV30 and TRBJ2-3, with D hard to call. Sequencing used PBMCs from blood, obtained on the day of vaccination. The DNA of the CDR3 is TGTGCCTGGAGTGCCCATCTAGATACGCAGTATTTT. It translates to CAWSAHLDTQYF.